This T cell receptor (beta chain) appears in the sequencing data of a study of blood T cell repertoires in COVID-19. Study as a whole: PBMCs, B-cell-depleted T cells, or T cells provided the cDNA or gDNA that made up the material.

Germline CDR1 reads SGDLS; CDR2 reads YYNGEE. V shed 4 bases, J shed 0 bases, and the junction held 14 bases outside the gene matches. The CDR3 sequence is 19 residues long. Original processing notes: Amplification from reference gene primers served as the basis for estimated nucleated cell counts. The table came from immunoSEQ multiplex PCR; TCRdb's copy has only in-frame clones and leaves some out. That table furnishes V, J and clone size, whereas the DNA furnished D and trimming. Seen here are some 29,000 clones, about 92% observed once, and the top ten hold around 1%. Sequencing input: peripheral blood. The chain couples TRBV9 to TRBJ2-1, with 9 bases matching TRBD1. The sequence was obtained from a man between 65 and 85 years old with active or convalescent COVID-19. DNA for the CDR3: TGTGCCAGCAGCCCGAGGACAGGGGCGGCGAGAAGCTCCTACAATGAGCAGTTCTTC. Amino acids: CASSPRTGAARSSYNEQFF.